This TCR beta chain was profiled in a study of cytomegalovirus exposure and HLA in healthy donors. The primer mix had 60 Vbeta and 13 Jbeta primers. Measured with immunoSEQ multiplex PCR; TCRdb has only the in-frame clones, and not every one. The sample has some 170,000 clones, about four fifths seen once. The ends were cut back, 5 bases at V and 6 bases at J, with 19 bases in the middle. This CDR3 contains 15 residues. Per germline, CDR1 SEHNR and CDR2 FQNEAQ (reference sequence). On this clone itself: Its specificity is not known.

Study results and caveats: Later work found that TCR association rates differed between HLA loci; DRB1 had the most and HLA-C the fewest. A missense variant in DCLRE1C was later tied to TCR beta V- and J-gene trimming. Productive status was seen about 90% or about 30% of the time for most TCR beta V segments in an earlier analysis.

This clonotype originated in a female donor in good health and CMV-seronegative. Material: PBMCs. The chain combines TRBV7-9 with TRBJ1-1; unclear D gene. The CDR3 loop reads CASSPARGRVAEAFF. The CDR3 DNA sequence: TGTGCCAGCAGCCCGGCCCGGGGTAGGGTCGCTGAAGCTTTCTTT.